These 5 T cell receptor beta chains were all obtained from the same sample, sequenced in a study of human T cells and chemical hapten exposure. One entry per CDR3 protein results from TCRdb running MiXCR on the RACE reads. The table shows approximately 340,000 distinct CDR3 sequences, with roughly 6.9% occurring only once. Stated time point: patch test 1, 2 weeks after DPC sensitization. This sample's treatment: therapeutic diphenylcyclopropenone sensitization with weekly scalp DPC. This specimen consisted of whole blood, obtained in connection with sensitization to the hapten diphenylcyclopropenone (DPC). The receptors were gathered from a woman between 18 and 30 years old with alopecia areata. Some clones in this sample may be carry-over from other donors' samples.

This clonotype was observed a few times. The chain couples TRBV6-7 to TRBJ2-7; 9 nucleotides align to TRBD2. Being an ORF, TRBV6-7 has a function that is uncertain. The length of the CDR3 is 14 residues. Losses at the gene ends were 0 bases for V and 6 bases for J; bases not matched to a gene: 3. CDR3 residues: CASSYSGTSTEQYF. The CDR3 DNA follows: TGTGCCAGCAGTTACTCCGGGACTAGCACCGAGCAGTACTTC.

This clonotype was counted only a few times. The rearrangement joins TRBV4-2 to TRBJ2-2, with a possible D match to TRBD2 (7 bases). Germline loops: CDR1 LGHNA, CDR2 YNFKEQ. This CDR3 spans 16 amino acids. V was shortened by 2 bases and J by 4 bases, with 14 bases between the two germline ends. The CDR3 protein is CASSQSPGGRTGELFF. The CDR3 DNA follows: TGTGCCAGCAGCCAATCACCCGGGGGGCGCACCGGGGAGCTGTTTTTT.

J is TRBJ2-3 and V is TRBV20-1; D might be TRBD2 (6 bases). Trimming cost V 3 bases and J 3 bases, with 13 bases left between them. Germline loops: CDR1 DFQATT, CDR2 SNEGSKA (reference sequence). This CDR3 comprises 14 residues. The CDR3, as DNA: TGCAGTGCTAGGTCCTTAGCGGTAACAGATACGCAGTATTTT. This gives the protein CSARSLAVTDTQYF.

This rearrangement joins TRBV5-4 to TRBJ2-7; D not resolved. Germline CDR1 SGHNT, CDR2 YYREEE (reference sequence). The V gene lost 3 bases and the J gene lost 5 bases, with 12 bases spanning the gap. This CDR3 comprises 13 residues. The CDR3 loop reads CASSSLNGHEQYF. CDR3 bases: TGTGCCAGCAGCTCACTTAATGGGCACGAGCAGTACTTC.

This clonotype was detected only a few times. The chain couples TRBV5-1 to TRBJ2-3; no definite D call. Trimming cost V 6 bases and J 2 bases, with 7 bases left between them. This CDR3 is built from 12 residues. CDR1 and CDR2 from the germline V gene are SGHRS and YFSETQ. In DNA, the CDR3 is TGCGCCAGCATGGACCCCACAGATACGCAGTATTTT. Translated, it gives CASMDPTDTQYF.